The 8 T cell receptor beta chains reported below all come from one sample, sequenced in a study of blood T cell repertoires in COVID-19. The table came from immunoSEQ multiplex PCR; TCRdb's copy has only in-frame clones and leaves some out. The sample consists of about 120,000 clones, approximately 86% of them appearing once. Sequenced: peripheral blood. The receptors were gathered from a human donor in a cohort sampled during active COVID-19.

The chain joins TRBV18 to TRBJ2-7; D gene unclear. Trimming removed 0 bases at V and 2 bases at J, with 8 bases between. This CDR3 comprises 14 residues. The germline V gene encodes CDR1 KGHSH and CDR2 LQKENI. CDR3 region: CASSPPVNTYEQYF. The CDR3 DNA follows: TGTGCCAGCTCACCACCGGTAAACACCTACGAGCAGTACTTC. Drawing the rest from reference TRBV18 and TRBJ2-7, the complete variable domain is NAGVMQNPRHLVRRRGQEARLRCSPMKGHSHVYWYRQLPEEGLKFMVYLQKENIIDESGMPKERFSAEFPKEGPSILRIQQVVRGDSAAYFCASSPPVNTYEQYFGPGTRLTVT.

This clone was seen a handful of times. The chain uses TRBV5-5 and TRBJ2-7; no clear D. CDR3 length equals 14 residues. Between the trimmed V and J ends, which lost 1 base and 2 bases, there was a span of 10 bases. Germline V CDR1 and CDR2: SGHKS, YYEKEE (reference sequence). In DNA form, the CDR3 reads TGTGCCAGCAGCTTGACAGTCACGGCCTACGAGCAGTACTTC. Its translation is CASSLTVTAYEQYF.

The rearrangement uses TRBV5-4 and TRBJ2-2; tentative D call: TRBD1 (5 bases). This CDR3 is built from 12 residues. With 10 bases removed from V and 2 bases from J, the gap between germline ends came to 9 bases. Germline lookup yields CDR1 SGHNT and CDR2 YYREEE (reference sequence). The CDR3 DNA reads as TGTGCCTGGGGCGGTAACACCGGGGAGCTGTTTTTT. It yields the protein CAWGGNTGELFF.

The chain joins TRBV14 to TRBJ2-3, with a possible D match to TRBD2 (5 bases). V shed 1 base and J shed 4 bases, with 12 bases lying between them. The CDR3 runs to 15 residues. Germline CDR1 and CDR2: SGHDN and FVKESK. The CDR3 DNA reads TGTGCCAGCAGCCAAGGGAGGCTGAGGTCAGATACGCAGTATTTT. This sequence encodes CASSQGRLRSDTQYF.

The rearrangement links TRBV9 to TRBJ2-7, with 10 bases fitting TRBD2. Germline assignment: CDR1 SGDLS and CDR2 YYNGEE. CDR3 length: 18 residues. Trimming cost V 0 bases and J 0 bases; bases outside gene matches: 9. CDR3 sequence reads: CASSVADSGRTISYEQYF. CDR3 bases: TGTGCCAGCAGCGTAGCTGATAGCGGGAGGACTATCTCCTACGAGCAGTACTTC.

The chain uses TRBV9 and TRBJ2-7; 9 positions match TRBD1. Germline CDR1 and CDR2: SGDLS and YYNGEE. The CDR3 contains 13 residues. V shed 4 bases and J 4 bases; nucleotides not matched to a gene: 3. Here the CDR3 reads CASSLGQGYEQYF. Here the CDR3 DNA reads TGTGCCAGCAGCCTGGGACAGGGTTACGAGCAGTACTTC.

V and J are TRBV28 and TRBJ2-1; 9 bases line up with TRBD2. The CDR3 extends over 15 amino acids. The J segment lost 7 bases and the V segment lost 6 bases, leaving 10 bases of the junction unmatched. From germline, CDR1 is MDHEN and CDR2 SYDVKM. CDR3 bases: TGTGCCAGCAGGACAGTAGCGGGAGCGTGGAATGAGCAGTTCTTC. Translation: CASRTVAGAWNEQFF.

The V gene is TRBV7-8, the J gene TRBJ1-5, with 7 bases lining up with TRBD1. Germline CDR1 SGHVS, CDR2 FQNEAQ. This CDR3 is 14 amino acids long. Unmatched junction bases numbered 3, after V lost 2 bases and J lost 5 bases. This CDR3 is CASSLRGQHQPQHF. In DNA form, the CDR3 reads TGTGCCAGCAGCTTAAGGGGACAGCATCAGCCCCAGCATTTT.